This entry lists 17 T cell receptor beta chains sequenced from one sample in a study of OX40 agonist ivuxolimab in advanced cancers. The receptor library was made with the immunoSEQ multiplex PCR assay. TCRdb took over this immuneACCESS table, retaining in-frame rearrangements with V and J assigned. Such tables are incomplete; in checked studies, under half of the missing clones stem from an unresolved V gene, and the remainder is unexplained. The sample contains about 83,000 clones, approximately 84% of them found a single time. Approximately 7% of the sample is in the top ten clones. This specimen consisted of CD4+ or CD8+ T cells sorted from blood, obtained in a trial of the OX40 agonist ivuxolimab. These receptors all stem from an adult with an advanced solid tumor such as melanoma, head and neck, liver or kidney cancer.

This chain joins TRBV18 and TRBJ1-2; D not resolved. V dropped 0 bases and J dropped 6 bases, with 8 bases sitting between them. The CDR3 is 13 residues long. The germline gives CDR1 KGHSH, CDR2 LQKENI. CDR3 sequence reads: CASSPPNDDGYTF. The CDR3 nucleotides read TGTGCCAGCTCACCACCGAATGATGATGGCTACACCTTC.

The V and J genes are TRBV9 and TRBJ2-5; 8 bases agree with TRBD1. V was pared by 4 bases and J by 0 bases, with 11 bases of the junction left unmatched. Germline V lookup: CDR1 SGDLS, CDR2 YYNGEE. The CDR3 has 17 residues. The CDR3 nucleotides read TGTGCCAGCAGCCCACAGGGGGGACCCCACGACCAAGAGACCCAGTACTTC. Translation: CASSPQGGPHDQETQYF.

The rearrangement joins TRBV5-1 to TRBJ2-5; 9 bases match TRBD2. This CDR3 is built from 14 residues. J lost 2 bases, V lost 4 bases, and 3 bases had no gene match. Germline CDR1 and CDR2: SGHRS and YFSETQ. CDR3 loop: CASSRSGGQETQYF. The CDR3, as DNA: TGCGCCAGCAGCCGGAGCGGGGGGCAAGAGACCCAGTACTTC.

This chain joins TRBV6-6 and TRBJ1-5, with 7 bases identical to TRBD1. The ends lost 6 bases at V and 4 bases at J; junction bases unmatched: 6. The V gene's germline CDR1 is MNHNY and CDR2 SVGAGI (reference sequence). The CDR3 consists of 14 residues. CDR3 residues: CASRRTGRNQPQHF. The CDR3 DNA reads TGTGCCAGCAGGAGGACAGGACGAAATCAGCCCCAGCATTTT.

The rearrangement joins TRBV5-1 to TRBJ1-5, with 8 nucleotides matching TRBD1. Germline loops: CDR1 SGHRS, CDR2 YFSETQ. The CDR3 consists of 14 residues. The trim removed 4 bases at V and 6 bases at J, leaving 6 bases unmatched. CDR3 residues: CASSIGQGGQPQHF. In DNA form, the CDR3 reads TGCGCCAGCAGCATTGGACAGGGCGGTCAGCCCCAGCATTTT.

V gene TRBV27 combines with J gene TRBJ1-1; D unresolved. V was cut by 8 bases and J by 3 bases, with 22 bases left in between. The length of the CDR3 is 16 residues. Germline CDR1 reads MNHEY; CDR2 reads SMNVEV (reference sequence). The CDR3 protein is CASGPDPVNIDTEAFF. The DNA for the CDR3 is TGTGCCAGCGGGCCCGATCCGGTTAATATTGACACTGAAGCTTTCTTT.

J is TRBJ1-1 and V is TRBV19; tentatively, D is TRBD1 (6 bases). CDR1 is LNHDA, CDR2 SQIVND, per germline (reference sequence). CDR3 length: 13 residues. Trimming took off 6 bases at V and 1 base at J, with 9 bases between the two ends. The CDR3 coding sequence is TGTGCCAGTAGGAGGGGGGCGAACACTGAAGCTTTCTTT. It yields the protein CASRRGANTEAFF.

V and J are TRBV9 and TRBJ2-3, with D unclear. CDR3 length equals 13 residues. Germline assignment: CDR1 SGDLS and CDR2 YYNGEE. V lost 0 bases and J 2 bases, leaving 4 bases between the germline ends. CDR3 sequence: CASSVAVTDTQYF. DNA for the CDR3: TGTGCCAGCAGCGTAGCCGTCACAGATACGCAGTATTTT.

V is TRBV5-4 and J is TRBJ2-1; TRBD2 matches 10 bases. Unmatched junction bases numbered 7, after V lost 4 bases and J lost 6 bases. The CDR3 contains 15 residues. Germline CDR1 reads SGHNT; CDR2 reads YYREEE (reference sequence). CDR3 bases: TGTGCCAGCAGCCGCAATCCTAGCGGGGGCAATGAGCAGTTCTTC. The encoded protein is CASSRNPSGGNEQFF.

The CDR3 loop reads CASSPTGTTNTGELFF. The CDR3 DNA sequence: TGTGCCAGCAGTCCAACCGGGACAACGAACACCGGGGAGCTGTTTTTT. The chain recombines TRBV7-3 with TRBJ2-2; D might be TRBD1 (6 bases). The germline CDR1 and CDR2 sequences are SGHTA and FQGTGA. The CDR3 has 16 residues. Trimming stripped 6 bases from V and 0 bases from J, with 14 bases between.

The chain has TRBV2 and TRBJ2-3, with 8 bases lining up with TRBD2. After removal of 7 bases from V and 2 bases from J, the junction contained 2 bases not matched to a gene. The CDR3 contains 13 residues. Germline CDR1 reads SNHLY; CDR2 reads FYNNEI. CDR3 residues: CASKAGVTDTQYF. CDR3 DNA: TGTGCCAGCAAAGCGGGAGTCACAGATACGCAGTATTTT.

The chain employs TRBV7-6 and TRBJ1-3; D is uncertain. Trimming cost V 11 bases and J 0 bases, with 14 bases left between them. This CDR3 is built from 14 residues. Germline loops: CDR1 SGHVS, CDR2 FNYEAQ. The CDR3 reads CASRPQYSGNTIYF. CDR3 DNA: TGTGCCTCGAGGCCCCAGTACTCTGGAAACACCATATATTTT.

In its sample, this clone was seen a few times. This rearrangement joins TRBV14 to TRBJ2-1; the match to TRBD2 covers 12 bases. Trimming at V came to 1 base and at J to 1 base, leaving 8 bases not matched to a gene. CDR1 and CDR2 (germline): SGHDN, FVKESK. The CDR3 runs to 19 residues. CDR3 protein: CASSQGASGRGKSYNEQFF. The CDR3 coding sequence is TGTGCCAGCAGCCAAGGGGCTAGCGGGAGGGGAAAGTCCTACAATGAGCAGTTCTTC.

The chain combines TRBV6-6 with TRBJ2-7; 8 nucleotides line up with TRBD1. The CDR3 spans 14 residues. Per the germline V gene, CDR1 is MNHNY and CDR2 is SVGAGI (reference sequence). V was clipped by 5 bases and J by 3 bases; unmatched bases: 6. CDR3 amino acids: CASSPTGADYEQYF. CDR3 in DNA: TGTGCCAGCAGTCCGACAGGGGCCGACTACGAGCAGTACTTC.

In its sample, this clone was seen once. Written as DNA, the CDR3 is TGCGCCAGCAGCTTGGGGGGTGTATCAGATACGCAGTATTTT. This translates into CASSLGGVSDTQYF. The V call is TRBV5-1, the J call TRBJ2-3; D remains ambiguous. The CDR3 consists of 14 residues. V was clipped by 0 bases and J by 4 bases, with 9 bases between them. In germline, CDR1 is SGHRS, CDR2 YFSETQ.

The rearrangement uses TRBV29-1 and TRBJ1-2, with no clear D. The germline V gene has CDR1 SQVTM and CDR2 ANQGSEA. Trimming took 1 base from V and 4 from J, leaving 7 bases between them. The CDR3 covers 12 residues. DNA for the CDR3: TGCAGCGTTGAAGGTTTGGCCTATGGCTACACCTTC. This translates into CSVEGLAYGYTF.

With respect to this clone: Distinct nucleotide sequences in the sample also encode this CDR3. The chain uses TRBV7-2 and TRBJ2-6, with D unclear. V dropped 1 base and J dropped 0 bases, with 4 bases sitting between them. CDR3 length equals 15 residues. Germline CDR1 and CDR2: SGHTA and FQGNSA. In nucleotides, the CDR3 is TGTGCCAGCAGCTTAGGACACTCTGGGGCCAACGTCCTGACTTTC. This sequence encodes CASSLGHSGANVLTF.